These 29 T cell receptor beta chains share one sample of origin, sequenced in a study of memory CD4+ T cells and cytomegalovirus serostatus. The sort gate was single viable CD3+CD4+CD8-CD45RO+ cells for memory CD4+ T cells. The data were produced by immunoSEQ multiplex PCR, yet TCRdb's version contains in-frame clones alone and is incomplete. The table includes 54,000 or so clones, around 80% detected once. Sequencing was performed on memory CD4+ T cells from blood. The receptors come from an adult in good health and CMV-seronegative.

The rearrangement joins TRBV7-4 to TRBJ2-1; 8 bases map to TRBD2. Looked up from germline, CDR1 is SGHVT and CDR2 is SQSDAQ. V lost 4 bases and J lost 3; bases outside the gene matches: 14. This CDR3 contains 18 residues. The chain's CDR3 is CASSWEPLAEGVYNEQFF. CDR3 coding DNA: TGTGCCAGCAGCTGGGAACCACTAGCGGAGGGGGTCTACAATGAGCAGTTCTTC. Together with reference TRBV7-4 and TRBJ2-1, the CDR3 gives the full variable domain: GAGVSQSPRYKVAKRGRDVALRCDSISGHVTLYWYRQTLGQGSEVLTYSQSDAQRDKSGRPSGRFSAERPERSVSTLKIQRTEQGDSAVYLCASSWEPLAEGVYNEQFFGPGTRLTVL.

The chain combines TRBV11-2 with TRBJ1-6; D is possibly TRBD1 (6 bases). Trimming shortened V by 4 bases and J by 9 bases, and 16 bases separated the two germline ends. CDR3 size: 15 residues. Germline V lookup: CDR1 SGHAT, CDR2 FQNNGV. The CDR3 loop reads CASSSLTGRSSPLHF. CDR3 nucleotide sequence: TGTGCCAGCAGCTCACTTACAGGGCGGAGTTCACCCCTCCACTTT.

This chain joins TRBV9 and TRBJ2-1; D gene uncertain. From germline, CDR1 is SGDLS and CDR2 YYNGEE. The CDR3 is 14 residues long. Between the trimmed V and J ends, which lost 0 bases and 9 bases, there was a span of 13 bases. The CDR3 DNA follows: TGTGCCAGCAGCGTAGCCCCCCAGACAAGTGAGCAGTTCTTC. As protein: CASSVAPQTSEQFF. Based on the CDR3 plus reference TRBV9 and TRBJ2-1, the full variable domain is DSGVTQTPKHLITATGQRVTLRCSPRSGDLSVYWYQQSLDQGLQFLIQYYNGEERAKGNILERFSAQQFPDLHSELNLSSLELGDSALYFCASSVAPQTSEQFFGPGTRLTVL.

The chain carries TRBV29-1 and TRBJ2-4, with 10 bases lining up with TRBD1. With 6 bases clipped from V and 6 bases from J, the junction kept 2 bases outside the gene matches. This CDR3 region has 12 residues. The V gene's germline CDR1 is SQVTM and CDR2 ANQGSEA. CDR3 loop: CSVRTGGNIQYF. CDR3 coding DNA: TGCAGCGTGCGGACAGGGGGAAACATTCAGTACTTC.

The chain recombines TRBV28 with TRBJ2-7; the match to TRBD1 covers 7 bases. Germline assignment: CDR1 MDHEN and CDR2 SYDVKM. V shed 6 bases, J shed 6 bases, and the junction held 5 bases outside the gene matches. The CDR3 extends over 12 amino acids. CDR3 DNA: TGTGCCAGCAGCTCGACAGGGCGCGAGCAGTACTTC. Translated: CASSSTGREQYF.

The chain combines TRBV6-1 with TRBJ1-5; TRBD1 aligns across 12 bases. V dropped 7 bases and J dropped 3; count of bases not matched to a gene: 4. The germline gives CDR1 MNHNS, CDR2 SASEGT. The CDR3 contains 15 residues. CDR3 sequence: CASKGQGAVNQPQHF. The CDR3, as DNA: TGTGCCAGCAAGGGACAGGGGGCAGTCAATCAGCCCCAGCATTTT.

The chain is built from TRBV5-6 and TRBJ1-5; the D gene is possibly TRBD1 (6 bases). The CDR3 extends over 12 amino acids. V was pared by 5 bases and J by 12 bases, with 15 bases between. Germline V gives CDR1 SGHDT, CDR2 YYEEEE. In DNA, the CDR3 is TGTGCCAGCAGTCGGAGGGGGTGGTTCCAGCATTTT. Translation gives CASSRRGWFQHF.

The chain is built from TRBV7-9 and TRBJ2-7; no reliable D call. Germline V gives CDR1 SEHNR, CDR2 FQNEAQ (reference sequence). V shed 0 bases and J shed 5 bases, with 11 bases lying between them. The CDR3 contains 14 residues. The DNA for the CDR3 is TGTGCCAGCAGCTTAGCGGGATCCTACCACGAGCAGTACTTC. Translated: CASSLAGSYHEQYF.

This chain connects TRBV5-1 to TRBJ2-1; 14 positions agree with TRBD2. The V gene's germline CDR1 is SGHRS and CDR2 YFSETQ. The CDR3 runs 18 residues. The junction had 7 bases not matched to a gene; V was cut back by 0 bases and J by 5 bases. DNA of the CDR3: TGCGCCAGCAGCTTGGAGGGACTAGCGGGAGTTAATAACAATGAGCAGTTCTTC. Encoded protein: CASSLEGLAGVNNNEQFF.

The rearrangement uses TRBV6-1 and TRBJ1-5, with D uncertain. Per germline, CDR1 MNHNS and CDR2 SASEGT. V was shortened by 1 base and J by 3 bases, with 16 bases between the two germline ends. The CDR3 runs to 17 residues. CDR3 sequence: CASSEGVHSKLNQPQHF. In nucleotides, the CDR3 is TGTGCCAGCAGTGAAGGAGTACACTCGAAACTCAATCAGCCCCAGCATTTT.

V is TRBV7-8 and J is TRBJ1-1; D remains ambiguous. Trimming shortened V by 1 base and J by 0 bases, and 9 bases separated the two germline ends. The CDR3 extends over 15 amino acids. Germline V gene lookup returns CDR1 SGHVS and CDR2 FQNEAQ. CDR3 loop: CASSLGTLMNTEAFF. For the CDR3, the DNA is TGTGCCAGCAGCTTAGGAACGCTTATGAACACTGAAGCTTTCTTT.

The chain uses TRBV6-6 and TRBJ1-4; TRBD1 might be the D (5 bases). Germline CDR1 reads MNHNY; CDR2 reads SVGAGI (reference sequence). V was pared by 7 bases and J by 5 bases, with 5 bases between. This CDR3 region has 11 residues. DNA for the CDR3: TGTGCCAGCAAGGGGAATGAAAAACTGTTTTTT. Residues: CASKGNEKLFF.

The chain couples TRBV2 to TRBJ2-7; tentatively, D is TRBD1 (6 bases). Germline loops: CDR1 SNHLY, CDR2 FYNNEI. This CDR3 has 14 residues. V lost 8 bases and J 2 bases, leaving 16 bases between the germline ends. CDR3 residues: CASWQGSSAYEQYF. For the CDR3, the DNA is TGTGCCAGCTGGCAGGGGAGTTCGGCCTACGAGCAGTACTTC.

This clone was seen just once. CDR3 region: CASSLTGREAFF. The CDR3 bases are TGTGCCAGCAGCTTAACAGGGCGTGAAGCTTTCTTT. This chain connects TRBV7-9 to TRBJ1-1; possible D gene TRBD1, 6 bases. The CDR3 contains 12 residues. Trimming pared 2 bases from V and 7 bases from J, leaving 8 bases between. Germline V CDR1 and CDR2: SEHNR, FQNEAQ (reference sequence).

This clone was recorded only once. The chain joins TRBV7-3 to TRBJ1-1, with D uncertain. V was pared by 2 bases and J by 0 bases, with 4 bases between. The CDR3 is 13 amino acids. Germline V gene lookup returns CDR1 SGHTA and CDR2 FQGTGA. CDR3 sequence: CASSLEMNTEAFF. CDR3 bases: TGTGCCAGCAGCTTAGAGATGAACACTGAAGCTTTCTTT.

The V and J genes are TRBV6-5 and TRBJ2-3; D might be TRBD1 or TRBD2, each matching 5 bases. V was trimmed by 2 bases and J by 2 bases, leaving 14 bases between them. The CDR3 consists of 16 residues. From germline, CDR1 is MNHEY and CDR2 SVGAGI. For the CDR3, the DNA is TGTGCCAGCAGTTACGGGGGAAGACAATTCACAGATACGCAGTATTTT. As protein: CASSYGGRQFTDTQYF.

The chain couples TRBV5-4 to TRBJ1-1; 8 nucleotides align to TRBD1. Trimming cost V 4 bases and J 5 bases; bases outside gene matches: 7. Looked up from germline, CDR1 is SGHNT and CDR2 is YYREEE (reference sequence). CDR3 size: 14 residues. CDR3 DNA sequence: TGTGCCAGCAGCCTCAGGGGGCCTTTGACTGAAGCTTTCTTT. This gives the protein CASSLRGPLTEAFF.

This chain joins TRBV28 and TRBJ2-2; 12 bases agree with TRBD2. J lost 4 bases, V lost 7 bases, and 7 bases had no gene match. The CDR3 loop spans 16 amino acids. Germline values: CDR1 MDHEN, CDR2 SYDVKM. The CDR3 sequence is CASMVGTSGLTGELFF. The DNA of the CDR3 is TGTGCCAGCATGGTCGGGACTAGCGGGCTCACCGGGGAGCTGTTTTTT. Full variable domain (rest looked up from reference TRBV28 and TRBJ2-2): DVKVTQSSRYLVKRTGEKVFLECVQDMDHENMFWYRQDPGLGLRLIYFSYDVKMKEKGDIPEGYSVSREKKERFSLILESASTNQTSMYLCASMVGTSGLTGELFFGEGSRLTVL.

This clone has just a few counts. This chain connects TRBV5-4 to TRBJ2-1; the D gene is possibly TRBD2 (6 bases). This CDR3 contains 15 residues. Between the trimmed V and J ends, which lost 0 bases and 0 bases, there was a span of 7 bases. CDR1 is SGHNT and CDR2 is YYREEE in the germline V gene (reference sequence). The CDR3 DNA is TGTGCCAGCAGCTTGGCGGGACTCTCCTACAATGAGCAGTTCTTC. Protein sequence: CASSLAGLSYNEQFF.

This clone was counted between two and nine times. The rearrangement uses TRBV6-1 and TRBJ1-1; 8 bases are a match to TRBD1. Germline lookup yields CDR1 MNHNS and CDR2 SASEGT. CDR3 length: 16 amino acids. Trimming cost V 3 bases and J 1 base; bases outside gene matches: 7. CDR3 loop: CASSDRDRRGNTEAFF. DNA for the CDR3: TGTGCCAGCAGTGACCGGGACAGGAGGGGGAACACTGAAGCTTTCTTT.

The CDR3 nucleotides are TGTGCCAGCACCTCACAGGGTAGAAGCAATCAGCCCCAGCATTTT. The encoded protein is CASTSQGRSNQPQHF. The chain links TRBV28 to TRBJ1-5; a possible D gene is TRBD1 (6 bases). V was pared by 7 bases and J by 1 base, with 14 bases between. This CDR3 has 15 amino acids. CDR1 MDHEN and CDR2 SYDVKM come from the germline V gene.

The V gene is TRBV23-1, the J gene TRBJ1-1; 7 nucleotides line up with TRBD1. TRBV23-1 is an open reading frame whose function is uncertain. Losses at the gene ends were 6 bases for V and 3 bases for J; bases not matched to a gene: 4. There are 13 residues in the CDR3. The CDR3, as DNA: TGCGCCAGCAGGGACAGGAGGGACACTGAAGCTTTCTTT. It encodes CASRDRRDTEAFF.

This chain connects TRBV7-9 to TRBJ2-5; 10 positions agree with TRBD2. CDR1 and CDR2 (germline): SEHNR, FQNEAQ (reference sequence). The V gene end was trimmed by 4 bases and the J gene end by 5 bases; junction bases not matched to a gene: 10. The CDR3 loop spans 16 amino acids. The CDR3 here is CASSSPSGSGLETQYF. DNA for the CDR3: TGTGCCAGCAGCTCGCCTAGCGGGAGTGGTCTGGAGACCCAGTACTTC.

Worth noting for this clone: Other DNA sequences in the sample encode the same CDR3. This rearrangement joins TRBV5-6 to TRBJ1-1; D is undetermined. V lost 0 bases to trimming and J lost 1 base, with 4 bases between them. The CDR3 runs to 13 residues. The germline CDR1 and CDR2 sequences are SGHDT and YYEEEE. As DNA, the CDR3 is TGTGCCAGCAGCTTGGCTGGGAACACTGAAGCTTTCTTT. Amino acid sequence: CASSLAGNTEAFF. Full variable domain (outside the CDR3, taken from reference TRBV5-6 and TRBJ1-1): DAGVTQSPTHLIKTRGQQVTLRCSPKSGHDTVSWYQQALGQGPQFIFQYYEEEERQRGNFPDRFSGHQFPNYSSELNVNALLLGDSALYLCASSLAGNTEAFFGQGTRLTVV.

The chain is built from TRBV7-2 and TRBJ1-1; D not resolved. V was trimmed by 6 bases and J by 1 base, leaving 9 bases between them. From germline, CDR1 is SGHTA and CDR2 FQGNSA. The CDR3 totals 13 residues. CDR3 region: CASREDQNTEAFF. The CDR3 DNA reads as TGTGCCAGCAGAGAAGATCAGAACACTGAAGCTTTCTTT.

Only a few counts were recorded for this clone. The J gene is TRBJ1-2, the V gene TRBV4-3; D is unresolved. This CDR3 region has 15 residues. The V gene lost 1 base and the J gene lost 1 base, with 10 bases spanning the gap. The germline gives CDR1 LGHNA, CDR2 YSLEER. The CDR3 is CASSQGSRINYGYTF. Here the CDR3 DNA reads TGCGCCAGCAGCCAAGGCTCACGGATTAACTATGGCTACACCTTC.

This clone is a singleton in its sample. The chain employs TRBV7-2 and TRBJ2-5; D is ambiguous. The germline V gene has CDR1 SGHTA and CDR2 FQGNSA. The CDR3 covers 15 residues. V lost 3 bases to trimming and J lost 5 bases, with 16 bases between them. CDR3 in DNA: TGTGCCAGCAGCTTGAGGCGGCACATTGGCGAGACCCAGTACTTC. This sequence encodes CASSLRRHIGETQYF.

This chain uses TRBV5-4 with TRBJ1-5; D uncertain. The germline CDR1 and CDR2 sequences are SGHNT and YYREEE (reference sequence). The V end was cut by 0 bases, the J end by 0 bases, with 4 bases between. The CDR3 covers 14 residues. Here the CDR3 DNA reads TGTGCCAGCAGCTTGGACGGTAGCAATCAGCCCCAGCATTTT. Translating gives CASSLDGSNQPQHF.

V and J are TRBV28 and TRBJ1-1; possibly TRBD1 for D (5 bases). The CDR3 is made up of 12 amino acids. Germline assignment: CDR1 MDHEN and CDR2 SYDVKM. Trimming pared 8 bases from V and 11 bases from J, leaving 18 bases between. The CDR3 coding sequence is TGTGCCAGCTATCCTACCGGGACGGGGGCTTTCTTT. It codes for CASYPTGTGAFF.